Sequencing of this TCR beta chain was carried out in a study of Graves' ophthalmopathy and Graves' hyperthyroidism. Transcripts of RNA were the source for amplifying TCR beta CDR3 regions. Scientists carried out first-round RT-PCR using HTBI primers and then a second-round multiplex PCR. TCRdb analysed the multiplex PCR reads with MiXCR anew, one entry per CDR3 protein. Here the sample spans around 660,000 distinct CDR3 sequences, 35% to 45% being singletons. CDR3 size: 13 residues. Trimming removed 5 bases from V and 5 bases from J, with 10 bases in between. Germline-derived CDR1 and CDR2 are SGHTA and FQGNSA. Ten or more counts support this clonotype. Orbital computed tomography and thyroid ultrasound, along with TRAb, serum thyroxine and clinical symptoms, underpinned diagnosis.

J is TRBJ1-5 and V is TRBV7-2; D is undetermined. What was sequenced was peripheral blood. This clonotype was obtained from an adult man with Graves' ophthalmopathy. CDR3 coding DNA: TGTGCCAGCAGCACCCCGGAGGATCAGCCCCAGCATTTT. As protein: CASSTPEDQPQHF.